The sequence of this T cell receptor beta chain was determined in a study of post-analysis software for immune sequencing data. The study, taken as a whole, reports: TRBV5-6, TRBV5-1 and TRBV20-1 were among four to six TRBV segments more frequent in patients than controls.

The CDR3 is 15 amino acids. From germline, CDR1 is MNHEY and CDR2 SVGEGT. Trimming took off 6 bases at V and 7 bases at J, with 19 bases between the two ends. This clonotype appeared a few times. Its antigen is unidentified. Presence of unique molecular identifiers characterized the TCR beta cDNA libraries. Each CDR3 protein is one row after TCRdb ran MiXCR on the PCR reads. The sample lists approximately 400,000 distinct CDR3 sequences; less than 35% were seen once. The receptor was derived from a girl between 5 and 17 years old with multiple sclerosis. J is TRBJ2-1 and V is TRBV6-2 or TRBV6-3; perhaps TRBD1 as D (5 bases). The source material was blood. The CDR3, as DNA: TGTGCCAGCAGCCACCTCAGGGATTCAGAAAATGAGCAGTTCTTC. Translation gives CASSHLRDSENEQFF.